The rows below give T cell receptor beta chains drawn from one sample of a study of T cells in Graves' hyperthyroidism and ophthalmopathy. One entry per CDR3 protein results from TCRdb running MiXCR on the multiplex PCR reads. The sample includes about 400,000 distinct CDR3 sequences, under 15% seen only once; the top ten take approximately 29%. Sequencing was carried out using blood. Receptors originate from a woman aged 30 to 39 with Graves' hyperthyroidism. Each CDR3 is given with its conserved first and last residue. D genes are given only for firm matches. Clone sizes are given selectively: once, few, many, or a class where the clone is expanded.

j_call d_call v_call clone_size cdr3_aa cdr3_nt
TRBJ2-7 - TRBV20-1 many CSASLAAGYEQYF TGCAGTGCTAGTTTAGCGGCGGGCTACGAGCAGTACTTC
TRBJ2-7 - TRBV30 many CAWSVADPYEQYF TGTGCCTGGAGTGTAGCGGACCCTTACGAGCAGTACTTC
TRBJ2-5 TRBD1 TRBV18 many CASSPQTGWEETQYF TGTGCCAGCTCACCACAGACAGGGTGGGAAGAGACCCAGTACTTC
TRBJ2-5 TRBD1 TRBV20-1 many CSAPDRLRWYF TGCAGTGCACCGGACAGGTTACGGTGGTACTTC
TRBJ2-3 - TRBV6-1 few CASSDRGVDTQYF TGTGCCAGCAGTGACAGGGGTGTGGATACGCAGTATTTT
TRBJ2-1 TRBD2 TRBV20-1 many CSARAGAPYNEQFF TGCAGTGCGCGAGCGGGAGCCCCCTACAATGAGCAGTTCTTC
TRBJ2-2 - TRBV9 - CASSAPAGELFF TGTGCCAGCAGCGCCCCGGCCGGGGAGCTGTTTTTT
TRBJ2-1 - TRBV24-1 - CATSDSGSSYNEQFF TGTGCCACCAGTGATAGCGGTAGCTCCTACAATGAGCAGTTCTTC
TRBJ1-2 TRBD1 TRBV6-1 - CASSDSPPGQGGYTF TGTGCCAGCAGCGATTCTCCCCCGGGACAGGGAGGCTACACCTTC
TRBJ2-2 TRBD1 TRBV5-1 - CASSFTGDTGELFF TGCGCCAGCAGCTTCACAGGGGACACCGGGGAGCTGTTTTTT
TRBJ2-2 - TRBV24-1 many CATSDTPGRNTGELFF TGTGCCACCAGTGATACACCGGGACGGAACACCGGGGAGCTGTTTTTT
TRBJ1-6 TRBD1 TRBV5-5 few CASSTEDRVRSPLHF TGTGCCAGCAGCACCGAAGACAGGGTTAGATCACCCCTCCACTTT
TRBJ2-5 TRBD2 TRBV27 many CASTGLGLAKETQYF TGTGCCAGCACCGGGCTGGGACTAGCGAAAGAGACCCAGTACTTC
TRBJ2-1 - TRBV20-1 many CSARDAAVSYNEQFF TGCAGTGCTAGAGATGCCGCGGTCTCCTACAATGAGCAGTTCTTC
TRBJ1-2 TRBD1 TRBV12-3/TRBV12-4 - CASSSAPGTGFYGYTF TGTGCCAGCAGTTCAGCCCCCGGGACAGGGTTCTATGGCTACACCTTC
TRBJ2-1 - TRBV6-8 many CASSQTRDVDNEQFF TGTGCCAGCAGTCAGACTAGAGATGTGGACAATGAGCAGTTCTTC
TRBJ2-2 - TRBV7-7 - CASSPLGASTGELFF TGTGCTAGCAGCCCTCTCGGGGCGAGCACCGGGGAGCTGTTTTTT
TRBJ1-5 - TRBV3-1 few CASSLGGRNNQPQHF TGTGCCAGCAGCCTTGGGGGGAGGAACAATCAGCCCCAGCATTTT
TRBJ2-3 TRBD2 TRBV11-2 - CASSLEAGAGTDTQYF TGTGCCAGCAGCTTAGAGGCGGGAGCTGGCACAGATACGCAGTATTTT
TRBJ1-1 - TRBV30 few CAWSRDSGDTEAFF TGTGCCTGGAGCCGGGACTCAGGGGACACTGAAGCTTTCTTT
TRBJ2-3 TRBD1 TRBV11-2 few CACSRRTGGPGKTDTQYF TGTGCCTGCAGCCGACGGACAGGGGGCCCGGGGAAGACAGATACGCAGTATTTT
TRBJ1-2 TRBD1 TRBV6-1 - CASSVIPGTVYCYTF TGTGCCAGCAGTGTTATTCCCGGGACAGTCTATTGCTACACCTTC
TRBJ2-1 - TRBV18 many CASSPPVDNEQFF TGTGCCAGCTCACCACCGGTCGACAATGAGCAGTTCTTC
TRBJ2-2 - TRBV7-9 - CASSGRESDTGELFF TGTGCCAGCAGCGGGCGGGAATCGGACACCGGGGAGCTGTTTTTT
TRBJ1-1 - TRBV4-1 few CASSQDWGGIAEAFF TGCGCCAGCAGCCAAGATTGGGGGGGCATCGCTGAAGCTTTCTTT
TRBJ2-1 TRBD1 TRBV10-3 many CAISERGPLALYNEQFF TGTGCCATCAGTGAGAGGGGGCCCTTAGCCCTTTACAATGAGCAGTTCTTC
TRBJ2-5 - TRBV20-1 few CSARGQETQYF TGCAGTGCTAGGGGCCAAGAGACCCAGTACTTC
TRBJ2-5 - TRBV4-1 many CASSGISGFQETQYF TGCGCCAGCAGCGGAATTAGCGGATTCCAAGAGACCCAGTACTTC
TRBJ2-3 TRBD2 TRBV28 many CASIPSGRAGDTQYF TGTGCCAGCATCCCTAGCGGGAGGGCCGGAGATACGCAGTATTTT
TRBJ2-1 TRBD2 TRBV11-2 many CASSLDRGGDEQFF TGTGCCAGCAGCTTAGATCGTGGGGGGGATGAGCAGTTCTTC
TRBJ2-2 - TRBV10-3 - CAISGNTGELFF TGTGCCATCAGCGGGAACACCGGGGAGCTGTTTTTT
TRBJ1-6 - TRBV20-1 - CSASGGVSPLHF TGCAGTGCTAGCGGGGGGGTTTCGCCCCTCCACTTT
TRBJ2-4 TRBD2 TRBV20-1 many CSAQQMGGVAKNIQYF TGCAGTGCCCAGCAGATGGGGGGGGTAGCCAAAAACATTCAGTACTTC